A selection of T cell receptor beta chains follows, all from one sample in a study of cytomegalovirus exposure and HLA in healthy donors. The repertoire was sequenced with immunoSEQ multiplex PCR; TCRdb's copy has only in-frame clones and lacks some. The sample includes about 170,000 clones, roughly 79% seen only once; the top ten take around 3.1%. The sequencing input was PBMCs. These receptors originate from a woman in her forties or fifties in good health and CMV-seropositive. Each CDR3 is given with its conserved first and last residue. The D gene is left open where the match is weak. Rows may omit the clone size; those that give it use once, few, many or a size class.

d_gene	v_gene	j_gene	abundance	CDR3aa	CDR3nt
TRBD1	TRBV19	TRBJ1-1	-	CASSTTPRTGRGEAFF	TGTGCCAGTAGTACCACACCTCGGACAGGGAGGGGTGAGGCTTTCTTT
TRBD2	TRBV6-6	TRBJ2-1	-	CASSWGEGYGFF	TGTGCCAGCAGTTGGGGGGAGGGGTATGGGTTCTTC
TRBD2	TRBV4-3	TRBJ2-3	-	CASSRLAGVTDTQYF	TGCGCCAGCAGCCGGCTAGCGGGGGTCACAGATACGCAGTATTTT
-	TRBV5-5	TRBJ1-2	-	CASSPAREGSGYTF	TGTGCCAGCAGCCCTGCTAGGGAGGGGTCTGGCTACACCTTC
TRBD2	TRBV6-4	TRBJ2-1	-	CASSPLAGGPSEQFF	TGTGCCAGCAGCCCACTAGCGGGAGGGCCTAGTGAGCAGTTCTTC
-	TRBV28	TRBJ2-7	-	CASTSLRSSYEQYF	TGTGCCAGCACCAGCTTAAGGAGCTCCTACGAGCAGTACTTC
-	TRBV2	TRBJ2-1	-	CASMAGLGYNEQFF	TGTGCCAGCATGGCAGGGCTGGGGTACAATGAGCAGTTCTTC
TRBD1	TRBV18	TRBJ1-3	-	CASSPGQGSSGNTIYF	TGTGCCAGCTCACCAGGACAGGGGAGCTCTGGAAACACCATATATTTT
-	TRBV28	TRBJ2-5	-	CASSFLEVGQETQYF	TGTGCCAGCAGTTTCCTAGAAGTAGGCCAAGAGACCCAGTACTTC
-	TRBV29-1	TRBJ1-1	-	CSVEGDSNTEAFF	TGCAGCGTTGAGGGGGACTCGAACACTGAAGCTTTCTTT
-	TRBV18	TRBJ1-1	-	CASSPPGGRGVPEAFF	TGTGCCAGCTCACCGCCTGGCGGACGCGGGGTCCCTGAAGCTTTCTTT
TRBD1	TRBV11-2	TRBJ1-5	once	CASSLDPAGGLKPQHF	TGTGCCAGCAGCTTAGACCCTGCAGGGGGCTTAAAGCCCCAGCATTTT
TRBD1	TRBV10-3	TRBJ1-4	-	CAISDSDRDDEKLFF	TGTGCCATTTCAGACTCCGACAGGGACGACGAAAAACTGTTTTTT
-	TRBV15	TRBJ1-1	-	CATRNDTLSPNTEAFF	TGTGCCACCCGCAACGACACTCTATCCCCGAACACTGAAGCTTTCTTT
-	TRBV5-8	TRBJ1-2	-	CASSLDFAGGYTF	TGTGCCAGCAGCTTGGACTTCGCGGGTGGCTACACCTTC
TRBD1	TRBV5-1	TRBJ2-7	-	CASSPGTAYEQYF	TGCGCCAGCAGCCCCGGGACAGCCTACGAGCAGTACTTC
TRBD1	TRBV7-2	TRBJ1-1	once	CASSPLTGTNTEAFF	TGTGCCAGCAGCCCTTTGACAGGGACGAACACTGAAGCTTTCTTT
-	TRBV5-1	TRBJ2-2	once	CASSLPNGGGNTGELFF	TGCGCCAGCAGCTTGCCCAATGGGGGCGGGAACACCGGGGAGCTGTTTTTT
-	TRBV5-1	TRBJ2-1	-	CASSSRPGNEQFF	TGCGCCAGCAGCTCTAGACCGGGCAATGAGCAGTTCTTC
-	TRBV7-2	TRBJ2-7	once	CASSLDESEQYF	TGTGCCAGCAGCTTAGATGAGTCCGAGCAGTACTTC
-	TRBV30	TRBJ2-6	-	CASGGGSGANVLTF	TGTGCCTCAGGCGGAGGCTCTGGGGCCAACGTCCTGACTTTC
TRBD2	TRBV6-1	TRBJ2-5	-	CASSDFAGGQETQYF	TGTGCCAGCAGTGATTTCGCGGGGGGCCAAGAGACCCAGTACTTC
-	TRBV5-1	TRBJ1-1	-	CASSFGMNTEAFF	TGCGCCAGCAGCTTTGGCATGAACACTGAAGCTTTCTTT
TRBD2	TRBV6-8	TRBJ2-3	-	CASSYLTSGSRSDTQYF	TGTGCCAGCAGTTACCTAACTAGCGGGAGCCGATCAGATACGCAGTATTTT
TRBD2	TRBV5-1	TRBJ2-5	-	CASRGLAGDQETQYF	TGCGCCAGCAGGGGACTAGCGGGGGACCAAGAGACCCAGTACTTC
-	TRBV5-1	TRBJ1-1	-	CASSFQDLDTEAFF	TGCGCCAGCAGCTTTCAGGATTTGGACACTGAAGCTTTCTTT